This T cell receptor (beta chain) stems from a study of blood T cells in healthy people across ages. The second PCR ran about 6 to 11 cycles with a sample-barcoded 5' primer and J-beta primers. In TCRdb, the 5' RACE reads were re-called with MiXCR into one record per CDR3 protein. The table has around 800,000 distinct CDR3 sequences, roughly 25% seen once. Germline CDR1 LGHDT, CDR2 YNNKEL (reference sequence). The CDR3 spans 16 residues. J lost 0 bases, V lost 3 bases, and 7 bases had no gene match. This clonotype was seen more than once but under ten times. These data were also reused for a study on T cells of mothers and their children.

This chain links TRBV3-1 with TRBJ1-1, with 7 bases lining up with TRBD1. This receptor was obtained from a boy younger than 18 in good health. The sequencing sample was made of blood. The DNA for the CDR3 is TGTGCCAGCAGCCACCTGGGACAGTCCATGAACACTGAAGCTTTCTTT. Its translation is CASSHLGQSMNTEAFF.